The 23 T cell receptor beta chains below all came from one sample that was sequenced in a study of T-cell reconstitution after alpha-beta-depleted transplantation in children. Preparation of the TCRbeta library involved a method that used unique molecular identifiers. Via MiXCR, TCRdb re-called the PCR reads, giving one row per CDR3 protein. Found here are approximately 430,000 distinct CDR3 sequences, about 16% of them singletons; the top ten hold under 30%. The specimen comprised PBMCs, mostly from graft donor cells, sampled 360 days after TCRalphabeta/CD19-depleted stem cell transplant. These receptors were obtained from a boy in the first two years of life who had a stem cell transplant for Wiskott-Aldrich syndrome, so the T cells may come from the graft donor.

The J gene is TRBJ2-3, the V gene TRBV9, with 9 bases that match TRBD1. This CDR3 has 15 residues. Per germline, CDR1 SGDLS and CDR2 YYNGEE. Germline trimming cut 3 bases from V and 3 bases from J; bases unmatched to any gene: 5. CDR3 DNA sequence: TGTGCCAGCAGCGAACAGGGGGCGCGGACAGATACGCAGTATTTT. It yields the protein CASSEQGARTDTQYF.

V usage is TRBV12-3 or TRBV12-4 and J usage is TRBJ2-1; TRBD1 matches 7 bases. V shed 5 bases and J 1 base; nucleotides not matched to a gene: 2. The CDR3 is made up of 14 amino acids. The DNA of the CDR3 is TGTGCCAGCAGTGGGACAGTTTCCTACAATGAGCAGTTCTTC. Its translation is CASSGTVSYNEQFF.

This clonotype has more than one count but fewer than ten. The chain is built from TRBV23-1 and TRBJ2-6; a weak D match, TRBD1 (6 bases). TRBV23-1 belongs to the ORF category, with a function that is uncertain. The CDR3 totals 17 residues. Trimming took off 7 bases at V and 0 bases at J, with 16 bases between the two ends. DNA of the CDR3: TGCGCCAGCAACAGGGACACGGAGAACTCTGGGGCCAACGTCCTGACTTTC. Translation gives CASNRDTENSGANVLTF.

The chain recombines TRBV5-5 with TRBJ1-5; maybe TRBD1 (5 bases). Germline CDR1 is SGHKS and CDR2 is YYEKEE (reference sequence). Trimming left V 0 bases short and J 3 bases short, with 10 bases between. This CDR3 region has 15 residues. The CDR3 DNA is TGTGCCAGCAGCTTGGACCCAGGGAACAATCAGCCCCAGCATTTT. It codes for CASSLDPGNNQPQHF.

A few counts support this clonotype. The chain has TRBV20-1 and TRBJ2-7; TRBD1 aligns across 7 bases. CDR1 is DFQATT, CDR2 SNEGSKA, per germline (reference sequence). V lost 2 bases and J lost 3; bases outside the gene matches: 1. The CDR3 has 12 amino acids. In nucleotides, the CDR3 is TGCAGTGCTAGATACAGGGGCTACGAGCAGTACTTC. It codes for CSARYRGYEQYF.

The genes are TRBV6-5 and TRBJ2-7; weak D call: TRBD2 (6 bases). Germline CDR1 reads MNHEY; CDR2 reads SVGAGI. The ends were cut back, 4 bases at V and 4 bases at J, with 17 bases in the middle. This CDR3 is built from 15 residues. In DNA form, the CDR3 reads TGTGCCAGCAGTTGGAGAATCGTTGGGGGGTACGAGCAGTACTTC. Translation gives CASSWRIVGGYEQYF.

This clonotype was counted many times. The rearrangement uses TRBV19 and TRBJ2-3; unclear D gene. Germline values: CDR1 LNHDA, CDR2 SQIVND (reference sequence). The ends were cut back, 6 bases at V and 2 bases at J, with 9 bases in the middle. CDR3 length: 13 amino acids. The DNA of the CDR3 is TGTGCCAGTAGGCGCAGGAACACAGATACGCAGTATTTT. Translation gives CASRRRNTDTQYF. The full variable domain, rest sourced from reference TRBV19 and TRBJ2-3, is DGGITQSPKYLFRKEGQNVTLSCEQNLNHDAMYWYRQDPGQGLRLIYYSQIVNDFQKGDIAEGYSVSREKKESFPLTVTSAQKNPTAFYLCASRRRNTDTQYFGPGTRLTVL.

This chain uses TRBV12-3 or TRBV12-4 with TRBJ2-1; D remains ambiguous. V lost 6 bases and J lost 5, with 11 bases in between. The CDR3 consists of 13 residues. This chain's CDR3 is CASSLQSDNEQFF. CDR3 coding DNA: TGTGCCAGCAGCCTCCAGTCTGACAATGAGCAGTTCTTC.

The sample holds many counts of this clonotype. This CDR3 is CASSGTGTYSYEQYF. Here the CDR3 DNA reads TGTGCCAGCAGTGGCACCGGGACATACTCCTACGAGCAGTACTTC. V usage is TRBV6-1 and J usage is TRBJ2-7; possible D gene TRBD1, 6 bases. CDR1 is MNHNS and CDR2 is SASEGT in the germline V gene. CDR3 length equals 15 residues. V was cut by 4 bases and J by 0 bases, with 13 bases left in between.

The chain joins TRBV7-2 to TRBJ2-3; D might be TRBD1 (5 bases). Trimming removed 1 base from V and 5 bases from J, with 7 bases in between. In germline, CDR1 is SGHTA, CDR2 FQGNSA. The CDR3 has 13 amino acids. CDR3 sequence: CASSLEGEDTQYF. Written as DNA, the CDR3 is TGTGCCAGCAGCTTAGAAGGGGAAGATACGCAGTATTTT.

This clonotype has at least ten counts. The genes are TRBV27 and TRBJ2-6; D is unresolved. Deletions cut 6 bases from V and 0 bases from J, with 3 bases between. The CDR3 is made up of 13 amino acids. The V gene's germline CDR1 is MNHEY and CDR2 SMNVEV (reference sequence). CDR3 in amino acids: CASRASGANVLTF. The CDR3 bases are TGTGCCAGCAGGGCCTCTGGGGCCAACGTCCTGACTTTC.

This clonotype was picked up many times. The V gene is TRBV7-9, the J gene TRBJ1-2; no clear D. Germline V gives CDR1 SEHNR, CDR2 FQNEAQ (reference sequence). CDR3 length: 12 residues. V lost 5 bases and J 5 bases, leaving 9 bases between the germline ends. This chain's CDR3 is CASSAYLYGYTF. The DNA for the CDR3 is TGTGCCAGCAGCGCCTATCTTTATGGCTACACCTTC.

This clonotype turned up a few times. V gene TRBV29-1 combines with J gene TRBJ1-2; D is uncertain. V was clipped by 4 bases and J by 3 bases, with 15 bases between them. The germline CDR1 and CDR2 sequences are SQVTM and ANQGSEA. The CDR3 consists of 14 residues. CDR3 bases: TGCAGCGTTGGACCTGGGAAGGGTTACTATGGCTACACCTTC. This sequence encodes CSVGPGKGYYGYTF.

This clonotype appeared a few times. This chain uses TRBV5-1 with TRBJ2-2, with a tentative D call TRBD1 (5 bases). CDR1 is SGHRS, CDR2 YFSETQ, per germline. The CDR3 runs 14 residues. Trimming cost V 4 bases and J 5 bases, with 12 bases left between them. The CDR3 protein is CASSPAPGTGELFF. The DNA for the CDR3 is TGCGCCAGCAGCCCTGCCCCAGGGACCGGGGAGCTGTTTTTT.

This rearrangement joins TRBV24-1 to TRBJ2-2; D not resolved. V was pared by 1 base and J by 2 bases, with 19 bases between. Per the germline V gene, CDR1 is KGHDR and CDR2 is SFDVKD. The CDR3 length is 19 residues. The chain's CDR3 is CATSDFTANADPNTGELFF. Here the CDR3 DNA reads TGTGCCACCAGTGATTTTACGGCCAACGCTGATCCAAACACCGGGGAGCTGTTTTTT.

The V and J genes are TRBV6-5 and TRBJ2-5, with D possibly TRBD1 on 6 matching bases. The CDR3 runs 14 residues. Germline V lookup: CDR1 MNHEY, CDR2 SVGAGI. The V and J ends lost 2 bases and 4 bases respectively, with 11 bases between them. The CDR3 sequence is CASSYPQQGETQYF. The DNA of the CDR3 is TGTGCCAGCAGTTACCCCCAACAGGGAGAGACCCAGTACTTC.

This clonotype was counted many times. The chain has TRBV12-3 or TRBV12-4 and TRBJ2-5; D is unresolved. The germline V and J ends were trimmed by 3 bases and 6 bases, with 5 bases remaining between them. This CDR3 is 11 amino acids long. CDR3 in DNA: TGTGCCAGCAGTTTGAGGCAGACCCAGTACTTC. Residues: CASSLRQTQYF.

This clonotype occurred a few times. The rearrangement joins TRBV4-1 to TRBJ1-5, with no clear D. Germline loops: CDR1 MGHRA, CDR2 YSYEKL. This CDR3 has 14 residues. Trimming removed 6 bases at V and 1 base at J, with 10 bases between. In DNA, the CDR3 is TGCGCCAGCAGGGAGACTGGGAGCAATCAGCCCCAGCATTTT. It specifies CASRETGSNQPQHF.

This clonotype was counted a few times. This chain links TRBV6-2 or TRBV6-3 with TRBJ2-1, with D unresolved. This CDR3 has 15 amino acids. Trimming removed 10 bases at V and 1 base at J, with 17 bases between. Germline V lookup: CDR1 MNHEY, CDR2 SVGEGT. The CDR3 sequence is CAITQPGGSYNEQFF. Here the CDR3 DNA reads TGTGCCATCACGCAGCCGGGTGGGTCCTACAATGAGCAGTTCTTC.

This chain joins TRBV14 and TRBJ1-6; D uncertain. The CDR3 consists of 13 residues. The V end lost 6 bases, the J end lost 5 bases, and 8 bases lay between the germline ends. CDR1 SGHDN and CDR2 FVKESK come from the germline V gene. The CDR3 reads CASSFTDNSPLHF. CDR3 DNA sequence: TGTGCCAGCAGTTTTACGGATAATTCACCCCTCCACTTT.

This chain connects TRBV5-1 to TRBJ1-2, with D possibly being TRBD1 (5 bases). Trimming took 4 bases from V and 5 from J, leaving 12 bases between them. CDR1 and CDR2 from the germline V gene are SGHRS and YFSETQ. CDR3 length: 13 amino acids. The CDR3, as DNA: TGCGCCAGCAGCGTACGGGGGGGTTATGGCTACACCTTC. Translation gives CASSVRGGYGYTF. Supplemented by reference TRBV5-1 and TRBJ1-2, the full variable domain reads KAGVTQTPRYLIKTRGQQVTLSCSPISGHRSVSWYQQTPGQGLQFLFEYFSETQRNKGNFPGRFSGRQFSNSRSEMNVSTLELGDSALYLCASSVRGGYGYTFGSGTRLTVV.

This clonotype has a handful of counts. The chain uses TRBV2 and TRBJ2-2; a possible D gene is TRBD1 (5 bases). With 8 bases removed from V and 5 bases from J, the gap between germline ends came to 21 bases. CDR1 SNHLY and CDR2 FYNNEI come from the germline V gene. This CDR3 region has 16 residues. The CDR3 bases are TGTGCCAGCGCCCCGTCCCAGGGTAGAATAACCGGGGAGCTGTTTTTT. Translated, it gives CASAPSQGRITGELFF.

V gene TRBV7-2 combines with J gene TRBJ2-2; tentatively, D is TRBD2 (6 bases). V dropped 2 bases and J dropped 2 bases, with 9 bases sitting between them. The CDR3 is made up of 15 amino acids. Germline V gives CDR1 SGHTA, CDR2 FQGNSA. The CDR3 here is CASSLYGSNTGELFF. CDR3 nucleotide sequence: TGTGCCAGCAGCTTATACGGGAGTAACACCGGGGAGCTGTTTTTT.